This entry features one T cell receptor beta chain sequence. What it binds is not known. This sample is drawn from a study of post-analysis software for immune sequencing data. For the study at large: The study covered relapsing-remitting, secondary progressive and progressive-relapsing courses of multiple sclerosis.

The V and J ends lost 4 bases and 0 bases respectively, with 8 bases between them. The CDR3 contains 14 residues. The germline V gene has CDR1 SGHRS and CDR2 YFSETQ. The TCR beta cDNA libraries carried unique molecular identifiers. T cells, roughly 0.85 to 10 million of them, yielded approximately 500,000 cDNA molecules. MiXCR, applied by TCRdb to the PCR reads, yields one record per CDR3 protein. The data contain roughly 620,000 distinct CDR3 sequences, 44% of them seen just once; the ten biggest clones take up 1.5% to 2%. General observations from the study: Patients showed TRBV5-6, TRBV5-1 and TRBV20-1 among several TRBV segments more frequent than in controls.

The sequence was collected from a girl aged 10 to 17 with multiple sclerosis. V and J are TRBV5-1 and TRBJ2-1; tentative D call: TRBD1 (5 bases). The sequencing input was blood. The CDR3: CASSPTVSYNEQFF. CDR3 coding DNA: TGCGCCAGCAGCCCGACAGTCTCCTACAATGAGCAGTTCTTC.